The rows below give T cell receptor beta chains drawn from one sample of a study of Ad26.COV2.S vaccination and SARS-CoV-2 variants. TCRdb's copy holds only in-frame clones and misses some; the assay was immunoSEQ multiplex PCR. Seen here are 300,000 to 400,000 clones, approximately 90% observed once, and the top ten hold under 4%. This specimen was peripheral blood, taken after recovery from COVID-19. The receptors here all came from a human donor who had recovered from COVID-19. Both conserved end residues are part of each CDR3. Fields, in order: J gene, clone size, V gene, D gene, CDR3 DNA, CDR3 protein. The D gene is left open where the match is weak. Clone size appears in some rows only: once, few, many, or a class for an expanded clone.

TRBJ1-1 | . | TRBV25-1 | . | TGTGCCAGCAGTGAATTGAGGGGGATAAACACTGAAGCTTTCTTT | CASSELRGINTEAFF
TRBJ1-5 | . | TRBV7-8 | TRBD1 | TGTGCCAGCAGCGCCCGGGATCCGGGACAGGGGGTACATAGCAATCAGCCCCAGCATTTT | CASSARDPGQGVHSNQPQHF
TRBJ1-4 | once | TRBV15 | . | TGTGCCACCAGCAGAGTATCGGGGATTGGAAAACTGTTTTTT | CATSRVSGIGKLFF
TRBJ1-4 | . | TRBV7-9 | TRBD1 | TGTGCCAGCAGCTTAGACAGGGGCGGTGAAAAACTGTTTTTT | CASSLDRGGEKLFF
TRBJ1-5 | few | TRBV9 | . | TGTGCCAGCAGCGTAACCGGGGAAGGTTATCAGCCCCAGCATTTT | CASSVTGEGYQPQHF
TRBJ1-1 | once | TRBV25-1 | . | TGTGCCAGCAGTGGCATGAACACTGAAGCTTTCTTT | CASSGMNTEAFF
TRBJ1-1 | . | TRBV28 | TRBD1 | TGTGCCAGCAGCCGCACGGGACAGGGGGCTTTCTTT | CASSRTGQGAFF
TRBJ2-3 | . | TRBV7-2 | . | TGTGCCAGCAGCTTAGAAGGCAGGGGCACAGATACGCAGTATTTT | CASSLEGRGTDTQYF
TRBJ1-5 | . | TRBV7-2 | TRBD1 | TGTGCCAGCAGCGTCACCGGGACAGGGGTCAATCAGCCCCAGCATTTT | CASSVTGTGVNQPQHF
TRBJ2-2 | . | TRBV27 | . | TGTGCCAGCAGTTTATCGTCGTGGGCGGTACGGGCCGGGGAGCTGTTTTTT | CASSLSSWAVRAGELFF
TRBJ2-7 | . | TRBV12-3/TRBV12-4 | TRBD2 | TGTGCCAGCAGTTTAAAGGCGGGGGACGAGCAGTACTTC | CASSLKAGDEQYF
TRBJ2-2 | . | TRBV5-1 | TRBD1 | TGCGCCAGCAGCTTGGGCAGGGGGACCGGGGAGCTGTTTTTT | CASSLGRGTGELFF
TRBJ2-7 | . | TRBV5-4 | TRBD1 | TGTGCCAGCAGCCCTGGGACAGGGGGTTACGAGCAGTACTTC | CASSPGTGGYEQYF
TRBJ2-1 | . | TRBV7-9 | . | TGTGCCAGCAGCTTAAGACCGACAGGACGGGGCACCTACAATGAGCAGTTCTTC | CASSLRPTGRGTYNEQFF
TRBJ2-7 | . | TRBV5-1 | TRBD1 | TGCGCCAGCAGCTTCACAGGGGGATACGAGCAGTACTTC | CASSFTGGYEQYF
TRBJ2-7 | once | TRBV10-3 | . | TGTGCCATCAGTGAGTCCCCGGGGGAAGTTACCTACGAGCAGTACTTC | CAISESPGEVTYEQYF
TRBJ1-1 | . | TRBV10-3 | . | TGTGCCGCCCAAAGTCAGTGGGCTGAAGCTTTCTTT | CAAQSQWAEAFF
TRBJ1-2 | . | TRBV6-5 | . | TGTGCCACGTACGGGACCGCCGCCTATGGCTACACCTTC | CATYGTAAYGYTF
TRBJ2-7 | . | TRBV4-2 | TRBD1 | TGTGCCAGCAGCCAGGACAGGGCAGATCGCTCCTACGAGCAGTACTTC | CASSQDRADRSYEQYF
TRBJ1-1 | . | TRBV13 | . | TGTGCCAGCAGAGCACGGGGTTACACTGAAGCTTTCTTT | CASRARGYTEAFF
TRBJ1-1 | . | TRBV9 | TRBD1 | TGTGCCAGCAGCGGAAGACAGGGTACCACTGAAGCTTTCTTT | CASSGRQGTTEAFF
TRBJ1-1 | . | TRBV5-5 | . | TGTGCCAGCAGCTTGGGAGGCCGCGACACTGAAGCTTTCTTT | CASSLGGRDTEAFF
TRBJ2-1 | . | TRBV12-3/TRBV12-4 | . | TGTGCCAGCAGTTTTATCCTTGCGGATGAGCAGTTCTTC | CASSFILADEQFF
TRBJ1-4 | few | TRBV7-9 | . | TGTGCCAGCAGCTACGACAGAGGTAGAAATGAAAAACTGTTTTTT | CASSYDRGRNEKLFF
TRBJ2-6 | . | TRBV5-5 | . | TGTGCCAGCAGCGTCTCTGGGGCCAACGTCCTGACTTTC | CASSVSGANVLTF
TRBJ1-6 | . | TRBV28 | TRBD1 | TGTGCCAGCAGCTTGGGACAGCCCAATAATTCACCCCTCCACTTT | CASSLGQPNNSPLHF
TRBJ2-1 | . | TRBV5-4 | . | TGTGCCAGCAGCCTGGGGGGTCTCAATGAGCAGTTCTTC | CASSLGGLNEQFF
TRBJ2-1 | . | TRBV7-6 | . | TGTGCCAGCAGCTTAGTGTCTAGTTTCGGCAATGAGCAGTTCTTC | CASSLVSSFGNEQFF
TRBJ2-7 | . | TRBV6-2/TRBV6-3 | . | TGTGCCAGCAGTTACTCCAGGGCCCAACCTTACTTC | CASSYSRAQPYF
TRBJ1-1 | . | TRBV6-2/TRBV6-3 | . | TGTGCCAGCAGTCTCGGGCAGACCACTGAAGCTTTCTTT | CASSLGQTTEAFF
TRBJ2-7 | . | TRBV5-4 | TRBD1 | TGTGCCAGCAGCCCGACAGGGGGCTACGAGCAGTACTTC | CASSPTGGYEQYF
TRBJ1-6 | . | TRBV5-1 | . | TGCGCCAGCAGCTTGCAAGGGACTTATAATTCACCCCTCCACTTT | CASSLQGTYNSPLHF
TRBJ1-4 | . | TRBV19 | . | TGTGCCAGTAGTATGGGACGCCCATTGGGTGAAAAACTGTTTTTT | CASSMGRPLGEKLFF
TRBJ2-1 | . | TRBV7-9 | TRBD1 | TGTGCCAGCAGGATACAGGGGCCCTACAATGAGCAGTTCTTC | CASRIQGPYNEQFF
TRBJ2-7 | . | TRBV6-5 | . | TGTGCCAGCAGTTACCGGAGGGGGCCCTACGAGCAGTACTTC | CASSYRRGPYEQYF
TRBJ2-3 | . | TRBV7-6 | TRBD2 | TGTGCCAGCAGCTTAGGATCTAGCGGGGGCCCAGATACGCAGTATTTT | CASSLGSSGGPDTQYF
TRBJ1-4 | . | TRBV19 | . | TGTGCCAGTAGGGTTCGACAGGCAACTAATGAAAAACTGTTTTTT | CASRVRQATNEKLFF
TRBJ2-3 | . | TRBV12-3/TRBV12-4 | . | TGTGCCAGCAGTTCAAACACAGATACGCAGTATTTT | CASSSNTDTQYF
TRBJ2-2 | . | TRBV27 | TRBD1 | TGTGCCAGCAGTTTAAGCCGGGACAGGGGCTCCGGGGAGCTGTTTTTT | CASSLSRDRGSGELFF
TRBJ2-1 | . | TRBV5-5 | TRBD2 | TGTGCCAGCAGCTTGCGTAGCGGGGACAATGAGCAGTTCTTC | CASSLRSGDNEQFF